What follows are 2 T cell receptor beta chains derived from one specimen sequenced in a study of patients and donors after allogeneic stem cell transplantation. A single record per CDR3 protein comes from TCRdb applying MiXCR to the RT-PCR reads. The table shows about 400,000 distinct CDR3 sequences, with roughly 17% occurring only once. The sequenced sample consisted of blood, either unsorted or a sorted T cell fraction (not recorded which). Source of these receptors: a human donor who was either an allogeneic HSCT recipient or a stem cell or donor lymphocyte infusion donor (not recorded which). It is not recorded whose cells these are; they may come from a transplant donor.

This sequence joins TRBV6-2 or TRBV6-3 and TRBJ2-1; the match to TRBD2 covers 12 bases. The CDR3 has 15 residues. From germline, CDR1 is MNHEY and CDR2 SVGEGT. Trimming at V came to 7 bases and at J to 6 bases, leaving 7 bases not matched to a gene. CDR3 in amino acids: CASNKGLAGINEQFF. Here the CDR3 DNA reads TGTGCCAGCAATAAAGGACTAGCGGGGATCAATGAGCAGTTCTTC.

This clonotype has only a few counts. The V call is TRBV24-1, the J call TRBJ2-5; 9 nucleotides agree with TRBD1. The germline CDR1 and CDR2 sequences are KGHDR and SFDVKD. V dropped 6 bases and J dropped 1; count of bases not matched to a gene: 8. The CDR3 is made up of 16 amino acids. The CDR3 loop is CATSIGTGRGQETQYF. DNA of the CDR3: TGTGCCACCAGTATTGGGACAGGGCGAGGCCAAGAGACCCAGTACTTC.